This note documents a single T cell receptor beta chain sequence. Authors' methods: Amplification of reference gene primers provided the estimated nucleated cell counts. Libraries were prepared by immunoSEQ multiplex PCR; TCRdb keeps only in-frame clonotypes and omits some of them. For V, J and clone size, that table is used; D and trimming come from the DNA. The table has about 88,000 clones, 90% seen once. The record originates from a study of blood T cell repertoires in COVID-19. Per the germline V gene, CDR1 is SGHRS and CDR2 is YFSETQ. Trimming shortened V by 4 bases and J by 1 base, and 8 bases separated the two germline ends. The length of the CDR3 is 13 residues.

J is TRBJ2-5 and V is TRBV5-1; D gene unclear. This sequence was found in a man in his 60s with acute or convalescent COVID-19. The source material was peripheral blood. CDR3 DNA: TGCGCCAGCAGCACTATCCCCCAAGAGACCCAGTACTTC. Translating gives CASSTIPQETQYF.